This T cell receptor (beta chain) was obtained from a study of metastatic and nonmetastatic thyroid tumors. MiXCR was used by TCRdb to re-call the PCR reads. The table lists some 34,000 clones, 17% of them singletons. Before thyroid surgery, none of the patients had received any treatment. This clone appeared many times. The sequenced material came from blood. This clonotype was sampled from a female donor with papillary thyroid cancer or a benign thyroid nodule (not recorded which). Some clones in this sample may be carry-over from other donors' samples.

CDR3 region: CSARTDSNQPQHF. The CDR3 nucleotides are TGCAGTGCTAGAACAGACAGCAATCAGCCCCAGCATTTT. The gene calls are TRBV20-1 and TRBJ1-5; D is undetermined. The CDR3 contains 13 residues. Looked up from germline, CDR1 is DFQATT and CDR2 is SNEGSKA (reference sequence). V lost 2 bases and J 1 base, leaving 6 bases between the germline ends.